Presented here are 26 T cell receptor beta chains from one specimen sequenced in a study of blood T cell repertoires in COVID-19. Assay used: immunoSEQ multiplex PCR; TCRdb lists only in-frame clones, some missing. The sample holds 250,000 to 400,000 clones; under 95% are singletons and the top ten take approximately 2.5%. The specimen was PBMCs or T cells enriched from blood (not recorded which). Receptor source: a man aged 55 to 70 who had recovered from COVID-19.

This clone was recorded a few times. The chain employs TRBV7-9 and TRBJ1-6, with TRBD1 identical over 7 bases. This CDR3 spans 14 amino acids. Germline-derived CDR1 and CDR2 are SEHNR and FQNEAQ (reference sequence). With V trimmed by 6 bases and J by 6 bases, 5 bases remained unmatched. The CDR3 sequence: CASSSGTVNSPLHF. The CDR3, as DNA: TGTGCCAGCAGTTCCGGGACAGTTAATTCACCCCTCCACTTT. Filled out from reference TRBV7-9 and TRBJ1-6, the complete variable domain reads DTGVSQNPRHKITKRGQNVTFRCDPISEHNRLYWYRQTLGQGPEFLTYFQNEAQLEKSRLLSDRFSAERPKGSFSTLEIQRTEQGDSAMYLCASSSGTVNSPLHFGNGTRLTVT.

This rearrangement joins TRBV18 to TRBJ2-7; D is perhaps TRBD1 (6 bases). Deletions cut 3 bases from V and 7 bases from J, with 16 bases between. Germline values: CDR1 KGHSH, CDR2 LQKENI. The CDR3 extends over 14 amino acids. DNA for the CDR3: TGTGCCAGCTCACCCTTCCAGGGGAGTCTTGAGCAGTACTTC. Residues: CASSPFQGSLEQYF.

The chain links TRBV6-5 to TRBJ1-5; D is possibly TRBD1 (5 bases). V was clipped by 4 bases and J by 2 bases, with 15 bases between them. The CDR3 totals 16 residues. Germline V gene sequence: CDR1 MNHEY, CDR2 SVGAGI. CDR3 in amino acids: CASSLGQGSGNQPQHF. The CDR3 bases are TGTGCCAGCAGTTTGGGCCAGGGATCGGGCAATCAGCCCCAGCATTTT.

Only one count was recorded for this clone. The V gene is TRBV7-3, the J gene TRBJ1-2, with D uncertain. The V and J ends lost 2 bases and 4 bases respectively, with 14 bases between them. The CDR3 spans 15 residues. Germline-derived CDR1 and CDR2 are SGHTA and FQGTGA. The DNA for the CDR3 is TGTGCCAGCAGCTTATTCCCCGCGGAGGGCTATGGCTACACCTTC. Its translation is CASSLFPAEGYGYTF.

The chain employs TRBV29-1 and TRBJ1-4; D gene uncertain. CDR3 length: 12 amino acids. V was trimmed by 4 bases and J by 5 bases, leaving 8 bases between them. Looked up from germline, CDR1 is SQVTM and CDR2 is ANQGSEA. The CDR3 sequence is CSVATDNEKLFF. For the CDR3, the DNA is TGCAGCGTTGCAACAGACAATGAAAAACTGTTTTTT. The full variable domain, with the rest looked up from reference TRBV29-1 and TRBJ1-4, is SAVISQKPSRDICQRGTSLTIQCQVDSQVTMMFWYRQQPGQSLTLIATANQGSEATYESGFVIDKFPISRPNLTFSTLTVSNMSPEDSSIYLCSVATDNEKLFFGSGTQLSVL.

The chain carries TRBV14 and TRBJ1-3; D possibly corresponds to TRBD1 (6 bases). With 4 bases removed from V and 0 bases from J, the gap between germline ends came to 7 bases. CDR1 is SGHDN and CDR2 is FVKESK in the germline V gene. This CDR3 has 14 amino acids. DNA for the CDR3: TGTGCCAGCAGCCGGGGACACTCTGGAAACACCATATATTTT. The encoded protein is CASSRGHSGNTIYF.

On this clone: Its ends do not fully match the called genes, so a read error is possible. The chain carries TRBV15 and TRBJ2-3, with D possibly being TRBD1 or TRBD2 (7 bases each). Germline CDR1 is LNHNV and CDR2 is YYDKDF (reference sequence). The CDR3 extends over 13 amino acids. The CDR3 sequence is CASRGGGADTQYF. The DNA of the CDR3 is TGTGCCTCCAGGGGGGGAGGGGCAGATACGCAGTATTTT.

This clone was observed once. The chain's CDR3 is CASGVGTEAFF. DNA of the CDR3: TGTGCAAGCGGAGTTGGCACTGAAGCTTTCTTT. The V gene is TRBV25-1, the J gene TRBJ1-1; no reliable D call. This CDR3 region has 11 residues. Germline CDR1 reads MGHDK; CDR2 reads SYGVNS. The whole variable domain, remainder taken from reference TRBV25-1 and TRBJ1-1, is EADIYQTPRYLVIGTGKKITLECSQTMGHDKMYWYQQDPGMELHLIHYSYGVNSTEKGDLSSESTVSRIRTEHFPLTLESARPSHTSQYLCASGVGTEAFFGQGTRLTVV.

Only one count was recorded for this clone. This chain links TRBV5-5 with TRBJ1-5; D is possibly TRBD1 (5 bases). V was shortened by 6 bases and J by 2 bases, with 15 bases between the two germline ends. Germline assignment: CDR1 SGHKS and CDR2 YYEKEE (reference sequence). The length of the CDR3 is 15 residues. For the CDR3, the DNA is TGTGCCAGCAAGTGGACGGGGGGTGGCAATCAGCCCCAGCATTTT. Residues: CASKWTGGGNQPQHF.

The CDR3 sequence: CSVIAAGGTRYEQYF. The CDR3 DNA reads as TGCAGCGTTATAGCAGCGGGAGGGACGAGATACGAGCAGTACTTC. The J gene is TRBJ2-7, the V gene TRBV29-1; TRBD2 matches at 10 bases. Unmatched junction bases numbered 11, after V lost 5 bases and J lost 4 bases. CDR1 and CDR2 (germline): SQVTM, ANQGSEA. This CDR3 region has 15 residues.

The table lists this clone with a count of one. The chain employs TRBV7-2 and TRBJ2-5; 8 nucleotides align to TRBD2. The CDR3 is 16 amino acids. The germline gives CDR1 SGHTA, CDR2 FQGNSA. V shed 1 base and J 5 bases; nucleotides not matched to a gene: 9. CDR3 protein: CASSLGPGLVTETQYF. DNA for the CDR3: TGTGCCAGCAGCTTAGGACCGGGACTAGTAACGGAGACCCAGTACTTC.

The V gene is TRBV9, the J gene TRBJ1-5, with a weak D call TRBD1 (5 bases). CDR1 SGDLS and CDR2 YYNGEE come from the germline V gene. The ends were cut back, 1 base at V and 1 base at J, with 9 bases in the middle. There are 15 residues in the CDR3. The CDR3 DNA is TGTGCCAGCAGCGTACGGGGGGACAGCAATCAGCCCCAGCATTTT. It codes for CASSVRGDSNQPQHF.

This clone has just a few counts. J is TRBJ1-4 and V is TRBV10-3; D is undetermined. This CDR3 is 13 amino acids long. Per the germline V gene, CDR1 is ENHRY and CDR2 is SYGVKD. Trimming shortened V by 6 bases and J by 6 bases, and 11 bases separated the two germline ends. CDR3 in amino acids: CAISPSRDEKLFF. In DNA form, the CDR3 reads TGTGCCATCAGCCCCTCACGGGATGAAAAACTGTTTTTT.

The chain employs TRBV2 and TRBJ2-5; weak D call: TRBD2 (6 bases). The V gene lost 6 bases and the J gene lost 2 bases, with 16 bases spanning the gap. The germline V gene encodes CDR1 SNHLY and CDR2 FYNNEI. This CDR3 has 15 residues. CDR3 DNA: TGTGCCAGCAGGACGCTAGCGTTGGTACAAGAGACCCAGTACTTC. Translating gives CASRTLALVQETQYF.

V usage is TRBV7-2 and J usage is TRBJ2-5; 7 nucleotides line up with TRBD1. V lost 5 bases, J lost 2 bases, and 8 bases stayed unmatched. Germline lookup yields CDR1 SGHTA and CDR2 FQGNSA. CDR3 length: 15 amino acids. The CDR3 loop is CASSHRQGQQETQYF. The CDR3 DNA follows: TGTGCCAGCAGCCATCGACAGGGTCAACAAGAGACCCAGTACTTC.

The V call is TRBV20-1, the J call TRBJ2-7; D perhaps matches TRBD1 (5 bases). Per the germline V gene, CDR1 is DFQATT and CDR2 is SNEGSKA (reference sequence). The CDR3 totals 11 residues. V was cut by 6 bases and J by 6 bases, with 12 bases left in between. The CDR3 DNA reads TGCAGTGCCTGGGGCGCCGCCGAGCAGTACTTC. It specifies CSAWGAAEQYF.

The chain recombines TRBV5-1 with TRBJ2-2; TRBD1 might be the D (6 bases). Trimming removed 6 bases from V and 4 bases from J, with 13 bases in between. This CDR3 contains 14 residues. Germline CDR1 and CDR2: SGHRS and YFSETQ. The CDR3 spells CASTTEGGTGELFF. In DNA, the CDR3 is TGCGCCAGCACTACCGAAGGGGGCACCGGGGAGCTGTTTTTT.

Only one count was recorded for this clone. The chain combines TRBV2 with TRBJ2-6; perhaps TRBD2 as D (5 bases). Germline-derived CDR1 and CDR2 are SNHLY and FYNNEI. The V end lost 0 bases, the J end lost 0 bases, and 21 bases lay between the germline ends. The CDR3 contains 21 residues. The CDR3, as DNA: TGTGCCAGCAGTGAAGCCGGATATGGCGGACTTCGGCCCTCTGGGGCCAACGTCCTGACTTTC. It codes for CASSEAGYGGLRPSGANVLTF.

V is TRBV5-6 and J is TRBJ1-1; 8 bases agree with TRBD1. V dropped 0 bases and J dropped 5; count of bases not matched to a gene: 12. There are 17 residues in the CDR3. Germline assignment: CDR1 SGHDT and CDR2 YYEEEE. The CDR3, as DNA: TGTGCCAGCAGCTTGGTGGGGGGCAGGGGGCGAGGTACTGAAGCTTTCTTT. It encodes CASSLVGGRGRGTEAFF.

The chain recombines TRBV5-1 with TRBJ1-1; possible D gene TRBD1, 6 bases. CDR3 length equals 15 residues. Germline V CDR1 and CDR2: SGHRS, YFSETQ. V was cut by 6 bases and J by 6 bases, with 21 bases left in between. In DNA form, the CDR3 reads TGCGCCAGCAAACAGGGCGAGCTCCAATTCGCTGAAGCTTTCTTT. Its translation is CASKQGELQFAEAFF.

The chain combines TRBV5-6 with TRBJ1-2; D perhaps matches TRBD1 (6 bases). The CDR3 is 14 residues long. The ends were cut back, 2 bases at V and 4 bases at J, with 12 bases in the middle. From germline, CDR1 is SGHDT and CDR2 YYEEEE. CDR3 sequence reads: CASSLGGTSYGYTF. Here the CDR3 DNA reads TGTGCCAGCAGCTTAGGGGGTACAAGCTATGGCTACACCTTC.

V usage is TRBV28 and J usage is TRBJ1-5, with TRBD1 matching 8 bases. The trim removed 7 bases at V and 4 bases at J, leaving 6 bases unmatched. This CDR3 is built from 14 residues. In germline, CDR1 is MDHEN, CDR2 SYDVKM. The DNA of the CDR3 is TGTGCCAGCATCCCAGGACAGGGTAATCAGCCCCAGCATTTT. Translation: CASIPGQGNQPQHF.

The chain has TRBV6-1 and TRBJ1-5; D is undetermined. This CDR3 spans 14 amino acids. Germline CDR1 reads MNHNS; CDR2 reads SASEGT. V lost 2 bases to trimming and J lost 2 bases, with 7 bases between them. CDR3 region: CASSELAGNQPQHF. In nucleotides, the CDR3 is TGTGCCAGCAGTGAACTTGCGGGCAATCAGCCCCAGCATTTT.

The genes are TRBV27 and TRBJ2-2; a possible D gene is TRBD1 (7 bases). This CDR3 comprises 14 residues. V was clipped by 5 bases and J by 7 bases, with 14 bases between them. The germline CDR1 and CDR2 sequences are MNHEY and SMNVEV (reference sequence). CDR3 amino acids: CASSLGGGSGELFF. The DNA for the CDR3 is TGTGCCAGCAGTCTAGGAGGGGGCAGCGGGGAGCTGTTTTTT.

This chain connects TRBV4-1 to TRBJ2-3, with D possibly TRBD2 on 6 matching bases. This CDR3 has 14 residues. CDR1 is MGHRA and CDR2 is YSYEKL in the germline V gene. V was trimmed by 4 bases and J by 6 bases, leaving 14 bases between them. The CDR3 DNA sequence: TGCGCCAGCAGCCGGGGGACTCCCGGGGATACGCAGTATTTT. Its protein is CASSRGTPGDTQYF.

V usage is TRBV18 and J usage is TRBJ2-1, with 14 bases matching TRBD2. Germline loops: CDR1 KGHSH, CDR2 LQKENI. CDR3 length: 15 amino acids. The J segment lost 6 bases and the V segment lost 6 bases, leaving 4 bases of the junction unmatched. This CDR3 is CASSKGLAGANEQFF. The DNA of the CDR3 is TGTGCCAGCTCCAAGGGACTAGCGGGAGCCAATGAGCAGTTCTTC.